The rows below give T cell receptor beta chains drawn from one sample of a study of cytomegalovirus exposure and HLA in healthy donors. TCRdb keeps only in-frame clones here, not all; method: immunoSEQ multiplex PCR. In the table there are around 130,000 clones, 80% to 90% of which are singletons. Sequences were obtained from PBMCs. All receptors derive from a male donor in good health and CMV-seropositive. CDR3s include the opening cysteine and the closing phenylalanine or tryptophan. D genes are given only for firm matches. For some rows the clone size is stated as once, few or many, or as a class when expanded; others skip it.

j_call v_call clone_size d_call cdr3_nt cdr3_aa
TRBJ1-1 TRBV5-4 - - TGTGCCAGCAGCTCCGCCAAAGGCAGGCGTACTGAAGCTTTCTTT CASSSAKGRRTEAFF
TRBJ2-3 TRBV5-4 - TRBD2 TGTGCCAGCAGCTTCCGGACTAGCGCCACAGATACGCAGTATTTT CASSFRTSATDTQYF
TRBJ2-1 TRBV7-3 - TRBD1 TGTGCCAGCAGCTTAACCTTGGGACAGGGCAATGAGCAGTTCTTC CASSLTLGQGNEQFF
TRBJ2-5 TRBV2 - - TGTGCCAGCAACTCTCTGGTCCAAGAGACCCAGTACTTC CASNSLVQETQYF
TRBJ1-5 TRBV15 - TRBD1 TGTGCCACCAGCAGGGGACAGCTCAATCAGCCCCAGCATTTT CATSRGQLNQPQHF
TRBJ1-5 TRBV6-1 - - TGTGCCAGCAGTGAAGCTAAGTTGAGGAGCAGAGGCAATCAGCCCCAGCATTTT CASSEAKLRSRGNQPQHF
TRBJ2-7 TRBV4-1 - - TGCGCCAGCATCGCCAAAACCGGGGACACTTCCTACGAGCAGTACTTC CASIAKTGDTSYEQYF
TRBJ1-5 TRBV19 - TRBD1 TGTGCCAGTAGTACCGGACAGGGAAGATGGACTAAGCCCCAGCATTTT CASSTGQGRWTKPQHF
TRBJ1-4 TRBV10-3 - TRBD1 TGTGCCATCAGCTCGCAAGGGACAGGGCATGAAAAACTGTTTTTT CAISSQGTGHEKLFF
TRBJ1-1 TRBV16 - TRBD1 TGTGCCAGCAGCCTCACGACAGGGCCGAACACTGAAGCTTTCTTT CASSLTTGPNTEAFF
TRBJ1-3 TRBV12-5 - TRBD1 TGTGCTAGTGGCCCCCACCTACAGGGGGAGCCTGGAAACACCATATATTTT CASGPHLQGEPGNTIYF
TRBJ2-7 TRBV30 - - TGTGCCTGGAGTGTTTGGGACACCTCCTACGAGCAGTACTTC CAWSVWDTSYEQYF
TRBJ1-3 TRBV7-8 few - TGTGCCAGCAGCTCCCAGGGCGGAGCTACTGGAAACACCATATATTTT CASSSQGGATGNTIYF
TRBJ2-1 TRBV30 - - TGTGCCTGGAGTGCCGCAGGGTCCCAGCCTAAGGATGAGCAGTTCTTC CAWSAAGSQPKDEQFF
TRBJ2-3 TRBV19 - - TGTGCCAGTAGTATAGACCCTCGTACAGATACGCAGTATTTT CASSIDPRTDTQYF
TRBJ1-2 TRBV9 - - TGTGCCAGCTCGGGACAAAACTATGGCTACACCTTC CASSGQNYGYTF
TRBJ2-3 TRBV6-6 - TRBD1 TGTGCCAGCAGTTTGGGACAGATCACAGATACGCAGTATTTT CASSLGQITDTQYF
TRBJ2-1 TRBV11-2 few TRBD2 TGTGCCAGCAGCTTAGCCCCCGGGACTAGCGGTTACAATGAGCAGTTCTTC CASSLAPGTSGYNEQFF
TRBJ2-7 TRBV13 - TRBD2 TGTGCCAGCACCGAGACCGGGACTAGCGGCTCCTACGAGCAGTACTTC CASTETGTSGSYEQYF
TRBJ1-2 TRBV4-3 - TRBD1 TGCGCCAGCAGCCAAGATGGAGGGGGCGGTAACTATGGCTACACCTTC CASSQDGGGGNYGYTF
TRBJ1-2 TRBV10-3 - TRBD1 TGTGCCATCAGTGGGGGGACAGGGTGGGGCTACACCTTC CAISGGTGWGYTF
TRBJ1-1 TRBV4-3 - - TGCGCCAGCAGCCCGGCGGGGCCGGGTAGTGAAGCTTTCTTT CASSPAGPGSEAFF
TRBJ2-7 TRBV7-2 - TRBD1 TGTGCCAGCAGCCCCAGGGGGCAGACTAACTACGAGCAGTACTTC CASSPRGQTNYEQYF
TRBJ1-2 TRBV5-4 - - TGTGCCAGCAGCTTGGAGGCGGGAGTGGATGGCTACACCTTC CASSLEAGVDGYTF
TRBJ2-5 TRBV11-3 - TRBD1 TGTGCCAGCAGCTTAGAGGGACAGGGTGGTGAGACCCAGTACTTC CASSLEGQGGETQYF
TRBJ1-4 TRBV27 few TRBD1 TGTGCCAGCGGGGGACAGGGTAATGAAAAACTGTTTTTT CASGGQGNEKLFF
TRBJ2-7 TRBV27 - TRBD1 TGTGCCAGCAGTTGGGACAGAGGCTACGAGCAGTACTTC CASSWDRGYEQYF
TRBJ2-7 TRBV28 - - TGTGCCAGCAGTTCGCCTTGGGGCTTCGGTGACTACGAGCAGTACTTC CASSSPWGFGDYEQYF
TRBJ2-5 TRBV28 - - TGTGCCACCGCCTTTAGCGCGGAGACCCAGTACTTC CATAFSAETQYF
TRBJ2-3 TRBV11-1 many TRBD2 TGTGCCAGCAGCACCGGACTAGCGGAGCCTAGCACAGATACGCAGTATTTT CASSTGLAEPSTDTQYF
TRBJ1-2 TRBV6-6 - - TGTGCCAGCAGTGTTGGACAGAGCTATGGCTACACCTTC CASSVGQSYGYTF
TRBJ2-7 TRBV7-2 - TRBD2 TGTGCCAGCAGCTGGACTAGCGGGAGTCCCTCCGAGCAGTACTTC CASSWTSGSPSEQYF
TRBJ2-3 TRBV5-6 few - TGTGCCAGCAGCTCTCTAACTAGCCCATACACAGATACGCAGTATTTT CASSSLTSPYTDTQYF
TRBJ2-5 TRBV4-1 once - TGCGCCAGCAGCCAAAGCCCAGGACAAGAGACCCAGTACTTC CASSQSPGQETQYF
TRBJ1-5 TRBV7-8 - TRBD1 TGTGCCAGCAGCTTAGAACAGGGACAGGGTCAGCCCCAGCATTTT CASSLEQGQGQPQHF
TRBJ1-3 TRBV19 once - TGTGCCAGTAAGAACAGGGACGACTCTGGAAACACCATATATTTT CASKNRDDSGNTIYF
TRBJ2-1 TRBV5-5 - TRBD2 TGTGCCAGCAGCTTTCGAACTAGCGGGAGTGATGAGCAGTTCTTC CASSFRTSGSDEQFF
TRBJ2-5 TRBV29-1 few - TGCAGCGCCTCTAGAGAAGAGACCCAGTACTTC CSASREETQYF
TRBJ1-2 TRBV6-6 - - TGTGCCAGCACCATACCGGGGGTCGGCTATGGCTACACCTTC CASTIPGVGYGYTF
TRBJ2-5 TRBV27 - TRBD1 TGTGCCAGCAGTTTTCTGGGGACAGGGGGAGAATCAGAGACCCAGTACTTC CASSFLGTGGESETQYF
TRBJ2-2 TRBV9 - - TGTGCCAGCAACGGGGCGAACACCGGGGAGCTGTTTTTT CASNGANTGELFF
TRBJ2-7 TRBV11-2 few - TGTGCCAGCAGCTTAGATTCTGGACACTTCCCCCTCGAGCAGTACTTC CASSLDSGHFPLEQYF
TRBJ2-3 TRBV4-1 - TRBD2 TGCGCCAGCAGCCCGGTTGCGGGAGCCACAGATACGCAGTATTTT CASSPVAGATDTQYF
TRBJ2-3 TRBV27 - - - CASSFGAGRAADTQYF
TRBJ2-2 TRBV7-2 - TRBD2 TGTGCCAGCAGCCCTAGACTAGCGGGAGGCCCCGGGGAGCTGTTTTTT CASSPRLAGGPGELFF
TRBJ2-7 TRBV11-2 - - TGTGCCAGCAGCCTCGGGTCTGGCCCCTACGAGCAGTACTTC CASSLGSGPYEQYF
TRBJ2-6 TRBV30 - - TGTGCCTGGAGCGGCGGTCCTCGGTCTGGGGCCAACGTCCTGACTTTC CAWSGGPRSGANVLTF
TRBJ2-3 TRBV5-4 few TRBD2 TGTGCCAGCAGCCTGGGACTAGCAGATACGCAGTATTTT CASSLGLADTQYF
TRBJ2-3 TRBV11-2 once TRBD2 TGTGCCAGCAATGGACTAGCGGGAGGGTTTCGTGGGACAGATACGCAGTATTTT CASNGLAGGFRGTDTQYF
TRBJ2-1 TRBV25-1 - TRBD2 TGTGCCAGCAAGAGCGGGAGGCAATACAATGAGCAGTTCTTC CASKSGRQYNEQFF
TRBJ1-5 TRBV13 - - TGTGCCAGCAGCTTAGCTGGACAGCCCAATCAGCCCCAGCATTTT CASSLAGQPNQPQHF
TRBJ2-3 TRBV9 - TRBD2 TGTGCCAGCACTAGCGGGAGGGTTACAGATACGCAGTATTTT CASTSGRVTDTQYF
TRBJ1-2 TRBV6-5 - TRBD1 TGTGCCAGCAGCCGCGACAGGGGCTATGGCTACACCTTC CASSRDRGYGYTF
TRBJ2-1 TRBV28 - TRBD2 TGTGCCAGCAGTTTCAACCCTAGCGGGAGTCAGTTCTTC CASSFNPSGSQFF
TRBJ2-1 TRBV6-6 - - TGTGCCAGCAGTTACTCGAGTAGCAGGGGCTTTAAGGAGCAGTTCTTC CASSYSSSRGFKEQFF
TRBJ2-3 TRBV10-3 - TRBD2 TGTGCCATCAGTGGGGAGCGGGAGACAGATACGCAGTATTTT CAISGERETDTQYF
TRBJ1-1 TRBV9 - - TGTGCCAGCAGCGTGGAGGGGCTGAACACTGAAGCTTTCTTT CASSVEGLNTEAFF
TRBJ1-1 TRBV7-9 few - TGTGCCAGCAGCTCCCGACGAGGGAACACTGAAGCTTTCTTT CASSSRRGNTEAFF
TRBJ2-1 TRBV10-3 - TRBD2 TGTGCCATCAGTGTCCGGTCTAGCGGGAGTTTGAATGAGCAGTTCTTC CAISVRSSGSLNEQFF